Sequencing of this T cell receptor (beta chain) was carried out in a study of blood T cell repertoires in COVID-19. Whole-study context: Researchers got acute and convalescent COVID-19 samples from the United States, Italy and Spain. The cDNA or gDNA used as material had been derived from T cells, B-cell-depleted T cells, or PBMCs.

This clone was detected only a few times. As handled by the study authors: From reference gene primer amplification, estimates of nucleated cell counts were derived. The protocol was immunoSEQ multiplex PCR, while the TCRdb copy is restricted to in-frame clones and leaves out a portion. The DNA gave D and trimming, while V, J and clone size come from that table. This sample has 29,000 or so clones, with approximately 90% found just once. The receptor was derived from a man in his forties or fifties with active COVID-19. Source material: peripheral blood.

CDR3 sequence reads: CASSSVAGADTQYF. As DNA, the CDR3 is TGTGCCAGCAGCTCCGTAGCGGGGGCAGATACGCAGTATTTT. The chain employs TRBV7-9 and TRBJ2-3, with 9 bases fitting TRBD2. V gave up 4 bases and J gave up 4 bases; unmatched junction bases: 3. CDR1 and CDR2 from the germline V gene are SEHNR and FQNEAQ (reference sequence). This CDR3 comprises 14 residues.